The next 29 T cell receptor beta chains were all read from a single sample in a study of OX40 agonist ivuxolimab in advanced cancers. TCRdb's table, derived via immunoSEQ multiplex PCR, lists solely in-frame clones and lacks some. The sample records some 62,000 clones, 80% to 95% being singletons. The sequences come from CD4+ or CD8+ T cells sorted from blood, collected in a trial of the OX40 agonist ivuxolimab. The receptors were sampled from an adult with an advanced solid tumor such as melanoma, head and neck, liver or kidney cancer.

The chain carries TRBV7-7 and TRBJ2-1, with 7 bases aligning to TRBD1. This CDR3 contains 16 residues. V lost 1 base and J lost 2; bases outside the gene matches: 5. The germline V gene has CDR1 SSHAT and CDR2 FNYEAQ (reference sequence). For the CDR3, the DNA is TGTGCCAGCAGCTTAGAGCCAGGGGGAGCCTACAATGAGCAGTTCTTC. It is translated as CASSLEPGGAYNEQFF.

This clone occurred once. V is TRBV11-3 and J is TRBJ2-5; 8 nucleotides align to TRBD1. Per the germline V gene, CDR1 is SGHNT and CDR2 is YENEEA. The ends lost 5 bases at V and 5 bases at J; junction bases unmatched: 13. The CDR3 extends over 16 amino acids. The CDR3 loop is CASSQRTGKDAETQYF. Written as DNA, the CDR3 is TGTGCCAGCAGCCAGAGGACAGGGAAGGATGCGGAGACCCAGTACTTC.

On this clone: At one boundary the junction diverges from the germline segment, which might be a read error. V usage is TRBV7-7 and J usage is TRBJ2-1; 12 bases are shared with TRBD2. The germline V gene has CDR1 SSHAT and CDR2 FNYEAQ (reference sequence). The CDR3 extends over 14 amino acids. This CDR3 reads CASSLAGGLGEQFF. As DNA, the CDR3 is TGTGCCAGCAGCCTAGCGGGAGGGCTCGGTGAGCAGTTCTTC.

DNA for the CDR3: TGTGCCAGCAGCAAGAACAGGGCCGGGGAGCTGTTTTTT. The encoded protein is CASSKNRAGELFF. This chain uses TRBV7-2 with TRBJ2-2; tentatively, D is TRBD1 (6 bases). The CDR3 covers 13 residues. The germline V and J ends were trimmed by 5 bases and 6 bases, with 10 bases remaining between them. Germline values: CDR1 SGHTA, CDR2 FQGNSA.

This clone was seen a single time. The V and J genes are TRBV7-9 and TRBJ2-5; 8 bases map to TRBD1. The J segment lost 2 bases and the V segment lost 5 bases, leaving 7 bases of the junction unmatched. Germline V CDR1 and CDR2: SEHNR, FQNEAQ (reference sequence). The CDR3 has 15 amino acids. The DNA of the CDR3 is TGTGCCAGCAGCAGGAGGACAGGGTTTCAAGAGACCCAGTACTTC. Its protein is CASSRRTGFQETQYF. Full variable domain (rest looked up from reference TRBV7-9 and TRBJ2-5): DTGVSQNPRHKITKRGQNVTFRCDPISEHNRLYWYRQTLGQGPEFLTYFQNEAQLEKSRLLSDRFSAERPKGSFSTLEIQRTEQGDSAMYLCASSRRTGFQETQYFGPGTRLLVL.

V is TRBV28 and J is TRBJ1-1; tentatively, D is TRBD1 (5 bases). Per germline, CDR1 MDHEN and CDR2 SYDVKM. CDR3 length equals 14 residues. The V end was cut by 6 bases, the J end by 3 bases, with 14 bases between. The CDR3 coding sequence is TGTGCCAGCAGACGAAGACAGACCGACACTGAAGCTTTCTTT. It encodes CASRRRQTDTEAFF.

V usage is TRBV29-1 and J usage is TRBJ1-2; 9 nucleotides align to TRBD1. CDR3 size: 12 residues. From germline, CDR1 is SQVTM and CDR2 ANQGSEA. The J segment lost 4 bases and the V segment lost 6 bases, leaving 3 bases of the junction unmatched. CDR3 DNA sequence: TGCAGCGTAACAGGGGGCGGCTATGGCTACACCTTC. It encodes CSVTGGGYGYTF.

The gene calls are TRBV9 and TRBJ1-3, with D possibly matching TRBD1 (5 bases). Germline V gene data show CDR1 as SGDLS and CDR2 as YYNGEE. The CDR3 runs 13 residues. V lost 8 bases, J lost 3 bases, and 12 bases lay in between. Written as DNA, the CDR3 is TGTGCCAGTAAGGGGATCAATGGAAACACCATATATTTT. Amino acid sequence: CASKGINGNTIYF.

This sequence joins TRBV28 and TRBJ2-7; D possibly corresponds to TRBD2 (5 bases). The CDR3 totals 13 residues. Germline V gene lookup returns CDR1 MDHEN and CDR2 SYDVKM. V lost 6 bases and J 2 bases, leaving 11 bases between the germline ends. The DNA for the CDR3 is TGTGCCAGCAGGGACCCGGGAACCTACGAGCAGTACTTC. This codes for CASRDPGTYEQYF.

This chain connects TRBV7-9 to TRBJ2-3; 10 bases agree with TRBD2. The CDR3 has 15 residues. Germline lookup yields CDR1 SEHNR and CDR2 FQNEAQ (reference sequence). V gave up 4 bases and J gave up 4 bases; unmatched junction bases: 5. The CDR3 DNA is TGTGCCAGCAGCTCAGGGACTAGCGCCCCAGATACGCAGTATTTT. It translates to CASSSGTSAPDTQYF. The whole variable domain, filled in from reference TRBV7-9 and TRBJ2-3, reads DTGVSQNPRHKITKRGQNVTFRCDPISEHNRLYWYRQTLGQGPEFLTYFQNEAQLEKSRLLSDRFSAERPKGSFSTLEIQRTEQGDSAMYLCASSSGTSAPDTQYFGPGTRLTVL.

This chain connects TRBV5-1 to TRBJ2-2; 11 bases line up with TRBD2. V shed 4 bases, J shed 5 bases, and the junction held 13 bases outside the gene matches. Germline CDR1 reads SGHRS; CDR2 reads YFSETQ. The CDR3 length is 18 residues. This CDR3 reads CASSPRPTSGDQTGELFF. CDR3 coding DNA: TGCGCCAGCAGCCCCCGACCGACTAGCGGGGATCAGACCGGGGAGCTGTTTTTT. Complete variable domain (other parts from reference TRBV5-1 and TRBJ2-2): KAGVTQTPRYLIKTRGQQVTLSCSPISGHRSVSWYQQTPGQGLQFLFEYFSETQRNKGNFPGRFSGRQFSNSRSEMNVSTLELGDSALYLCASSPRPTSGDQTGELFFGEGSRLTVL.

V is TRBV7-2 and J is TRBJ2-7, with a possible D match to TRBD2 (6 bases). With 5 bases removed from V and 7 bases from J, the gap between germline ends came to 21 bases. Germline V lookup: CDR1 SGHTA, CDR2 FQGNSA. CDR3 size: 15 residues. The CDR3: CASSPSEGGLSEQYF. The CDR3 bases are TGTGCCAGCAGCCCGTCGGAGGGCGGTCTTAGTGAGCAGTACTTC.

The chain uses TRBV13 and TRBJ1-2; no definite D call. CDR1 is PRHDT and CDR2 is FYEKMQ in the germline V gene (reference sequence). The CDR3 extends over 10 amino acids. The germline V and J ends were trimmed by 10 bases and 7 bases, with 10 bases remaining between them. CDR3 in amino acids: CAKPPGGYTF. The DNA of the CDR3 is TGTGCCAAACCCCCCGGTGGCTACACCTTC.

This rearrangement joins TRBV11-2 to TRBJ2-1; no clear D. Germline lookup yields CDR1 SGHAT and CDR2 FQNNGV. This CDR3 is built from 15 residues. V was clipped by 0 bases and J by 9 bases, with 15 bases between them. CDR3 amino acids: CASSLELTAVFEQFF. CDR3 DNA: TGTGCCAGCAGCTTAGAGTTGACGGCGGTCTTTGAGCAGTTCTTC.

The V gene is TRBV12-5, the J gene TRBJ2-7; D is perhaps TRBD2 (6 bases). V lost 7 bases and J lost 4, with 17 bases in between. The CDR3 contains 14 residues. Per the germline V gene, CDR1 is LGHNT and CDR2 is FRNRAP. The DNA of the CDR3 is TGTGCTAGTGCCACGGGACTTAAGCCTTACGAGCAGTACTTC. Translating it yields CASATGLKPYEQYF.

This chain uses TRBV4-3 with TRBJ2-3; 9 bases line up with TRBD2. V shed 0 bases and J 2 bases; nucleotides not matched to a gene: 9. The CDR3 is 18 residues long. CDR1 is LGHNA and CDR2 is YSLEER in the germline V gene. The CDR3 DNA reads TGCGCCAGCAGCCAAGATACGAGTGCGGGAGGGCCCACAGATACGCAGTATTTT. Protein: CASSQDTSAGGPTDTQYF.

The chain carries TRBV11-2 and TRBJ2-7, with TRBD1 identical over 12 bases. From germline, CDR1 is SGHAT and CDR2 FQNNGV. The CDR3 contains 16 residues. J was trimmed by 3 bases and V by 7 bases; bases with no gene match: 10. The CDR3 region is CASTSGTGGPRYEQYF. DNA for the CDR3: TGTGCCAGCACATCCGGGACAGGGGGCCCGCGCTACGAGCAGTACTTC.

This CDR3 is CASSIQGSAYEQYF. Written as DNA, the CDR3 is TGTGCCAGTAGTATACAGGGTTCGGCCTACGAGCAGTACTTC. The chain combines TRBV19 with TRBJ2-7, with a tentative D call TRBD1 (5 bases). Germline loops: CDR1 LNHDA, CDR2 SQIVND (reference sequence). The CDR3 has 14 residues. V was cut by 2 bases and J by 2 bases, with 10 bases left in between.

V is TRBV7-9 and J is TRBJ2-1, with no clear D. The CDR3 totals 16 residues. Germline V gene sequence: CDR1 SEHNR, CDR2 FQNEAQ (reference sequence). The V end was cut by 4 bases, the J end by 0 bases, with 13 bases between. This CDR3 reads CASSSPFRSSYNEQFF. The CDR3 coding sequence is TGTGCCAGCAGCTCCCCTTTCCGGAGCTCCTACAATGAGCAGTTCTTC.

This CDR3 is CASSQEGAQPQHF. DNA of the CDR3: TGCGCCAGCAGCCAAGAGGGGGCTCAGCCCCAGCATTTT. The chain recombines TRBV4-1 with TRBJ1-5; perhaps TRBD1 as D (6 bases). The V end lost 0 bases, the J end lost 6 bases, and 6 bases lay between the germline ends. The CDR3 has 13 residues. The germline V gene has CDR1 MGHRA and CDR2 YSYEKL.

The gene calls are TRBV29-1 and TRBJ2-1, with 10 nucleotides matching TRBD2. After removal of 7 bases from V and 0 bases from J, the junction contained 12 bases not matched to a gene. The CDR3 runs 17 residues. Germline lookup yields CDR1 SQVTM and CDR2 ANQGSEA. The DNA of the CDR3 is TGCAGCGAACCAGCTAGCGGGGGCGGGAGCTCCTACAATGAGCAGTTCTTC. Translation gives CSEPASGGGSSYNEQFF.

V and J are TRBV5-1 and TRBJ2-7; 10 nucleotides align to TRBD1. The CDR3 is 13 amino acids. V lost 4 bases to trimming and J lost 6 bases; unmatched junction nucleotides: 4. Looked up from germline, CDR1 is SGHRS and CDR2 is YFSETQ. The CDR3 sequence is CASSEDRGTEQYF. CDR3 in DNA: TGCGCCAGCAGCGAGGACAGGGGGACCGAGCAGTACTTC.

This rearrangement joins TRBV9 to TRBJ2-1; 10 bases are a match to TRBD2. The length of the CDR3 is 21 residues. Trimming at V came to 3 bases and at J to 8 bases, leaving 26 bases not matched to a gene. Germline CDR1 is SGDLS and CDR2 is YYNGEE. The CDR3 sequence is CASSGGESRLAGVGSVDEQFF. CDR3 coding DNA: TGTGCCAGCAGCGGGGGCGAATCCCGCCTAGCGGGGGTCGGATCAGTCGATGAGCAGTTCTTC.

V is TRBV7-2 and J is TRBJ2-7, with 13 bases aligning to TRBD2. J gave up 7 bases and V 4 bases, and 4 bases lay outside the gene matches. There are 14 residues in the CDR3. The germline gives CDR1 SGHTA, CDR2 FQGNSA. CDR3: CASSYGLAGAEQYF. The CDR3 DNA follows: TGTGCCAGCAGCTATGGACTAGCGGGAGCTGAGCAGTACTTC. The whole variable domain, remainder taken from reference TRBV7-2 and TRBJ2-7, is GAGVSQSPSNKVTEKGKDVELRCDPISGHTALYWYRQSLGQGLEFLIYFQGNSAPDKSGLPSDRFSAERTGGSVSTLTIQRTQQEDSAVYLCASSYGLAGAEQYFGPGTRLTVT.

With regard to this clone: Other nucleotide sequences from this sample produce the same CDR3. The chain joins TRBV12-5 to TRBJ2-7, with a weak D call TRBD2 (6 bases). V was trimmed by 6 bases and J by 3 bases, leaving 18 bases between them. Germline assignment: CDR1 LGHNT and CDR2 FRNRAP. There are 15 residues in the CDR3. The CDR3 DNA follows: TGTGCTAGTGGATCGGGGGAGGTAATTGTCTACGAGCAGTACTTC. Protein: CASGSGEVIVYEQYF.

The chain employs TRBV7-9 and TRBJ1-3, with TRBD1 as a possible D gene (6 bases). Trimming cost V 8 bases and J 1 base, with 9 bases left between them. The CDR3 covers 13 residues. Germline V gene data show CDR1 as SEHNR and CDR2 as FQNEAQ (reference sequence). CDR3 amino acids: CASEQGSGNTIYF. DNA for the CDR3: TGTGCCAGCGAACAGGGTTCTGGAAACACCATATATTTT.

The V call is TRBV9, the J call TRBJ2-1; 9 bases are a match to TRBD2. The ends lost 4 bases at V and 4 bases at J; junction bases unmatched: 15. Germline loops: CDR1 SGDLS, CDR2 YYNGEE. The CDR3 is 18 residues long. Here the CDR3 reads CASSQRGGRAGNYNEQFF. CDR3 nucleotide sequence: TGTGCCAGCAGCCAGAGGGGCGGGAGGGCCGGTAATTACAATGAGCAGTTCTTC.

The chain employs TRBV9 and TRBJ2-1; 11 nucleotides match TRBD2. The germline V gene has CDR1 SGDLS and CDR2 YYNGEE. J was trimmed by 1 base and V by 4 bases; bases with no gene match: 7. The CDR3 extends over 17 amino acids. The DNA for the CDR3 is TGTGCCAGCAGCTCCAATCCTAGCGGGGGGTCCTACAATGAGCAGTTCTTC. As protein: CASSSNPSGGSYNEQFF.

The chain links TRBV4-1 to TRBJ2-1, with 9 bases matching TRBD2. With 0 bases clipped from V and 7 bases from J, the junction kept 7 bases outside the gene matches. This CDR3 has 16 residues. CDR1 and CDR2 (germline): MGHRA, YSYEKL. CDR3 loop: CASSQDLAGVANEQFF. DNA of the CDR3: TGCGCCAGCAGCCAAGATTTAGCGGGAGTAGCAAATGAGCAGTTCTTC.